This TCR beta chain was retrieved from a study of cytomegalovirus exposure and HLA in healthy donors. Study observations and caveats: The analysis excluded some indistinguishable V segments, including TRBV6-2 and TRBV6-3. Presence/absence results assume similar sequencing depth per donor, which may not hold. Sequencing artifact likely explains a cluster of highly shared sequence variants. Most sequenced TCRs were rare (though some public TCRs occurred in many donors).

Researchers ran the PCR with 60 Vbeta and 13 Jbeta primers. TCRdb keeps only in-frame clones here, not all; method: immunoSEQ multiplex PCR. The sample carries some 200,000 clones, around 70% recorded once. As to this clone: The antigen is undetermined.

There are 16 residues in the CDR3. CDR1 and CDR2 from the germline V gene are SGHRS and YFSETQ. V shed 1 base and J 4 bases; nucleotides not matched to a gene: 9. The specimen sequenced was PBMCs. The chain employs TRBV5-1 and TRBJ2-5; 8 bases are a match to TRBD2. This clonotype was sampled from a man between 40 and 49 years old in good health and CMV-seropositive. CDR3 loop: CASSLNGGAVSETQYF. The CDR3 DNA sequence: TGCGCCAGCAGCTTGAACGGGGGGGCCGTATCAGAGACCCAGTACTTC.